The 30 T cell receptor beta chains below were found in one sample sequenced in a study of cytomegalovirus exposure and HLA in healthy donors. Primers included in the PCR were 60 Vbeta and 13 Jbeta primers. Libraries were prepared by immunoSEQ multiplex PCR; TCRdb keeps only in-frame clonotypes and omits some of them. The sample has roughly 110,000 clones; 55% to 65% are singletons. What was sequenced was PBMCs. These receptors originate from a woman in her 30s in good health and CMV-seronegative.

V is TRBV18 and J is TRBJ1-2, with 7 bases identical to TRBD1. Per the germline V gene, CDR1 is KGHSH and CDR2 is LQKENI. There are 14 residues in the CDR3. With V trimmed by 3 bases and J by 7 bases, 8 bases remained unmatched. The CDR3 DNA reads as TGTGCCAGCTCACCGAGGAACAGGGGCAGTGGCTACACCTTC. Protein product: CASSPRNRGSGYTF.

The genes are TRBV15 and TRBJ2-1, with 11 positions matching TRBD2. From germline, CDR1 is LNHNV and CDR2 YYDKDF (reference sequence). V trimming: 3 bases; J trimming: 9 bases; junction bases outside the gene matches: 7. The CDR3 is made up of 15 amino acids. The CDR3 DNA is TGTGCCACCAGCAGTGCCGGACTAGCGGGCGTTGAGCAGTTCTTC. It translates to CATSSAGLAGVEQFF.

This chain joins TRBV27 and TRBJ2-1; 9 nucleotides agree with TRBD2. The germline CDR1 and CDR2 sequences are MNHEY and SMNVEV (reference sequence). V lost 1 base and J lost 6; bases outside the gene matches: 10. The length of the CDR3 is 17 residues. CDR3: CASSLFSGSPVGNEQFF. The CDR3 bases are TGTGCCAGCAGTTTATTTAGCGGGAGCCCGGTGGGCAATGAGCAGTTCTTC.

In the case of this clone: Within the sample, other DNA sequences also encode this same CDR3. The chain carries TRBV5-1 and TRBJ2-2; TRBD1 matches at 8 bases. The V gene's germline CDR1 is SGHRS and CDR2 YFSETQ. The CDR3 spans 15 residues. Trimming took 5 bases from V and 1 from J; bases not matched to a gene: 4. CDR3 DNA sequence: TGCGCCAGCAGAGATGGGACAGGGAACACCGGGGAGCTGTTTTTT. This sequence encodes CASRDGTGNTGELFF. Based on the CDR3 plus reference TRBV5-1 and TRBJ2-2, the full variable domain is KAGVTQTPRYLIKTRGQQVTLSCSPISGHRSVSWYQQTPGQGLQFLFEYFSETQRNKGNFPGRFSGRQFSNSRSEMNVSTLELGDSALYLCASRDGTGNTGELFFGEGSRLTVL.

The chain uses TRBV28 and TRBJ1-5; D is possibly TRBD1 (5 bases). Trimming stripped 3 bases from V and 2 bases from J, with 14 bases between. The CDR3 consists of 16 residues. CDR1 MDHEN and CDR2 SYDVKM come from the germline V gene. The DNA for the CDR3 is TGTGCCAGCAGTTTTGCAGGGTGGAGAGGCAATCAGCCCCAGCATTTT. Protein: CASSFAGWRGNQPQHF.

This chain joins TRBV7-3 and TRBJ1-6, with 7 nucleotides matching TRBD1. The ends lost 5 bases at V and 7 bases at J; junction bases unmatched: 5. The CDR3 spans 14 residues. The V gene's germline CDR1 is SGHTA and CDR2 FQGTGA. The CDR3 sequence is CASSTTGRNSPLHF. CDR3 bases: TGTGCCAGCAGCACGACAGGGAGAAATTCACCCCTCCACTTT.

The chain recombines TRBV28 with TRBJ2-1; tentatively, D is TRBD2 (5 bases). Trimming stripped 2 bases from V and 8 bases from J, with 10 bases between. The CDR3 loop spans 13 amino acids. Germline V gene data show CDR1 as MDHEN and CDR2 as SYDVKM. As DNA, the CDR3 is TGTGCCAGCAGTTTAGTGAGCGGCGATGAGCAGTTCTTC. Its translation: CASSLVSGDEQFF.

This clone showed up just a few times. This chain joins TRBV11-2 and TRBJ2-7; D is possibly TRBD1 (6 bases). Deletions cut 6 bases from V and 6 bases from J, with 15 bases between. The CDR3 has 13 residues. CDR1 is SGHAT, CDR2 FQNNGV, per germline. In DNA, the CDR3 is TGTGCCAGCAGACCACAGGGAAACCCCGAGCAGTACTTC. This encodes CASRPQGNPEQYF.

The chain links TRBV2 to TRBJ2-5; TRBD1 matches at 7 bases. Matching the DNA end better, TRBJ2-7 makes the J call doubtful. CDR1 and CDR2 from the germline V gene are SNHLY and FYNNEI. This CDR3 spans 15 amino acids. The CDR3: CASSATGTSSYEQYF. For the CDR3, the DNA is TGTGCCAGCAGTGCGACAGGGACGAGCTCCTACGAGCAGTACTTC.

The chain is built from TRBV27 and TRBJ2-5, with no clear D. This CDR3 contains 15 residues. Per germline, CDR1 MNHEY and CDR2 SMNVEV (reference sequence). The V gene lost 7 bases and the J gene lost 4 bases, with 19 bases spanning the gap. CDR3 residues: CASTPIASLGETQYF. As DNA, the CDR3 is TGTGCCAGCACCCCTATAGCCAGCCTCGGAGAGACCCAGTACTTC.

The rearrangement uses TRBV4-3 and TRBJ1-4; D is perhaps TRBD1 (6 bases). The CDR3 totals 16 residues. Germline loops: CDR1 LGHNA, CDR2 YSLEER. Trimming took off 0 bases at V and 7 bases at J, with 15 bases between the two ends. CDR3 coding DNA: TGCGCCAGCAGCCAAGATCTCAGGCAGGGGACTGAAAAACTGTTTTTT. As protein: CASSQDLRQGTEKLFF.

The chain joins TRBV7-8 to TRBJ2-7; 8 bases fit TRBD1. Germline V gives CDR1 SGHVS, CDR2 FQNEAQ. The V gene end was trimmed by 5 bases and the J gene end by 0 bases; junction bases not matched to a gene: 9. The length of the CDR3 is 16 residues. The CDR3 coding sequence is TGTGCCAGCAGCGATCCCGGGACAGGAAGCTCCTACGAGCAGTACTTC. Its protein product is CASSDPGTGSSYEQYF.

This rearrangement joins TRBV21-1 to TRBJ2-5; the table's D call, TRBD2, was not checked against the DNA. TRBV21-1 is described as a pseudogene. The length of the CDR3 is 18 residues. The CDR3 here is CASLNLTSGRTPGETQYF. The DNA of the CDR3 is TGTGCCAGCCTGAACTTGACGTCTGGCCGGACCCCGGGGGAGACCCAGTACTTC.

The chain has TRBV28 and TRBJ2-1; D gene ambiguous. This CDR3 region has 16 residues. From germline, CDR1 is MDHEN and CDR2 SYDVKM. Trimming shortened V by 3 bases and J by 4 bases, and 16 bases separated the two germline ends. As DNA, the CDR3 is TGTGCCAGCAGTTTCGGCGGTTGGTCCCTATACAATGAGCAGTTCTTC. Its protein is CASSFGGWSLYNEQFF.

This rearrangement joins TRBV15 to TRBJ2-1; 10 bases agree with TRBD2. The length of the CDR3 is 21 residues. Germline V gives CDR1 LNHNV, CDR2 YYDKDF (reference sequence). V lost 0 bases to trimming and J lost 4 bases; unmatched junction nucleotides: 18. Here the CDR3 DNA reads TGTGCCACCAGCAGAGATCGATTACAGGGGGGCACTAGCGGGACTTACAATGAGCAGTTCTTC. It yields the protein CATSRDRLQGGTSGTYNEQFF. The full variable domain, completed using reference TRBV15 and TRBJ2-1, is DAMVIQNPRYQVTQFGKPVTLSCSQTLNHNVMYWYQQKSSQAPKLLFHYYDKDFNNEADTPDNFQSRRPNTSFCFLDIRSPGLGDTAMYLCATSRDRLQGGTSGTYNEQFFGPGTRLTVL.

V and J are TRBV7-9 and TRBJ2-2; tentative D call: TRBD1 (5 bases). V dropped 5 bases and J dropped 4 bases, with 8 bases sitting between them. This CDR3 spans 13 amino acids. The germline V gene has CDR1 SEHNR and CDR2 FQNEAQ (reference sequence). CDR3 in amino acids: CASSSRATGELFF. The CDR3 DNA reads as TGTGCCAGCAGCAGCAGGGCCACCGGGGAGCTGTTTTTT. The whole variable domain, remainder taken from reference TRBV7-9 and TRBJ2-2, is DTGVSQNPRHKITKRGQNVTFRCDPISEHNRLYWYRQTLGQGPEFLTYFQNEAQLEKSRLLSDRFSAERPKGSFSTLEIQRTEQGDSAMYLCASSSRATGELFFGEGSRLTVL.

This chain joins TRBV7-2 and TRBJ1-2; 8 bases match TRBD1. Germline V CDR1 and CDR2: SGHTA, FQGNSA. The CDR3 spans 13 residues. V trimming: 5 bases; J trimming: 4 bases; junction bases outside the gene matches: 3. In DNA, the CDR3 is TGTGCCAGCAGCGCCGGACAGGGCTATGGCTACACCTTC. Its protein product is CASSAGQGYGYTF.

The V and J genes are TRBV5-1 and TRBJ2-5; 13 nucleotides line up with TRBD2. TRBJ2-7 explains the end of the DNA better; the J call may be wrong. CDR3 length equals 15 residues. The germline V gene encodes CDR1 SGHRS and CDR2 YFSETQ. The CDR3 bases are TGCGCCAGCAGCTCCGGACTAGCGGGAGTCTACGAGCAGTACTTC. Translated: CASSSGLAGVYEQYF.

The chain couples TRBV11-2 to TRBJ2-1; 7 bases match TRBD2. The germline V gene encodes CDR1 SGHAT and CDR2 FQNNGV. CDR3 length: 17 amino acids. V was pared by 1 base and J by 6 bases, with 12 bases of the junction left unmatched. The DNA of the CDR3 is TGTGCCAGCAGCTTAGGTATAGAGACTAGCTTAGGCAATGAGCAGTTCTTC. Translation: CASSLGIETSLGNEQFF.

This clone turned up a few times. The chain has TRBV7-3 and TRBJ1-6; weak D call: TRBD1 (6 bases). Trimming shortened V by 5 bases and J by 6 bases, and 14 bases separated the two germline ends. CDR1 is SGHTA and CDR2 is FQGTGA in the germline V gene. CDR3 size: 15 residues. Written as DNA, the CDR3 is TGTGCCAGCAGCCTTCAGGGGCGCACTAATTCACCCCTCCACTTT. Protein product: CASSLQGRTNSPLHF.

This chain connects TRBV7-9 to TRBJ1-1; no clear D. This CDR3 is built from 16 residues. V lost 1 base to trimming and J lost 1 base, with 13 bases between them. The germline gives CDR1 SEHNR, CDR2 FQNEAQ (reference sequence). The CDR3 reads CASSLEVGGPNTEAFF. The CDR3 DNA reads TGTGCCAGCAGCTTAGAGGTCGGTGGGCCGAACACTGAAGCTTTCTTT. The variable domain in full, completed from reference TRBV7-9 and TRBJ1-1, reads DTGVSQNPRHKITKRGQNVTFRCDPISEHNRLYWYRQTLGQGPEFLTYFQNEAQLEKSRLLSDRFSAERPKGSFSTLEIQRTEQGDSAMYLCASSLEVGGPNTEAFFGQGTRLTVV.

This sequence joins TRBV9 and TRBJ2-5, with 8 nucleotides matching TRBD1. Trimming took 0 bases from V and 4 from J; bases not matched to a gene: 5. CDR3 length: 15 residues. CDR1 and CDR2 from the germline V gene are SGDLS and YYNGEE. The CDR3 region has the DNA TGTGCCAGCAGCGTAGTACAGGGGGTCGGAGAGACCCAGTACTTC. Amino acids: CASSVVQGVGETQYF.

The table lists this clone with a few counts. J is TRBJ2-6 and V is TRBV4-3; 8 bases fit TRBD2. Looked up from germline, CDR1 is LGHNA and CDR2 is YSLEER. The length of the CDR3 is 16 residues. Trimming at V came to 2 bases and at J to 0 bases, leaving 0 bases not matched to a gene. CDR3 amino acids: CASSQLAGSGANVLTF. CDR3 DNA: TGCGCCAGCAGCCAACTAGCGGGCTCTGGGGCCAACGTCCTGACTTTC.

V gene TRBV5-1 combines with J gene TRBJ1-2, with 11 bases that match TRBD1. V lost 2 bases, J lost 3 bases, and 6 bases stayed unmatched. The CDR3 is made up of 16 amino acids. Germline V CDR1 and CDR2: SGHRS, YFSETQ. The CDR3: CASSFNRDRGYYGYTF. CDR3 bases: TGCGCCAGCAGCTTCAACCGGGACAGGGGGTACTATGGCTACACCTTC. Complete variable domain (other parts from reference TRBV5-1 and TRBJ1-2): KAGVTQTPRYLIKTRGQQVTLSCSPISGHRSVSWYQQTPGQGLQFLFEYFSETQRNKGNFPGRFSGRQFSNSRSEMNVSTLELGDSALYLCASSFNRDRGYYGYTFGSGTRLTVV.

The chain couples TRBV27 to TRBJ1-1; 10 bases are shared with TRBD1. The V gene's germline CDR1 is MNHEY and CDR2 SMNVEV (reference sequence). V gave up 6 bases and J gave up 11 bases; unmatched junction bases: 12. The CDR3 runs to 14 residues. The CDR3 reads CASRESMGQGFAFF. As DNA, the CDR3 is TGTGCCAGCAGGGAGAGTATGGGACAGGGGTTTGCTTTCTTT.

This clone was recorded a few times. V is TRBV7-2 and J is TRBJ2-7; 10 bases are shared with TRBD2. This CDR3 region has 15 residues. CDR1 and CDR2 from the germline V gene are SGHTA and FQGNSA. The J segment lost 3 bases and the V segment lost 0 bases, leaving 2 bases of the junction unmatched. CDR3 loop: CASSLASGRDYEQYF. The CDR3 DNA reads TGTGCCAGCAGCTTAGCGAGCGGGAGGGACTACGAGCAGTACTTC.

The chain links TRBV4-2 to TRBJ2-2; 7 bases fit TRBD2. Germline V gene lookup returns CDR1 LGHNA and CDR2 YNFKEQ. V trimming: 2 bases; J trimming: 9 bases; junction bases outside the gene matches: 9. The CDR3 runs to 15 residues. The CDR3 DNA is TGTGCCAGCAGCCAAATAGCGGGTACCGGCCGGGAGCTGTTTTTT. Translation: CASSQIAGTGRELFF.

This chain connects TRBV28 to TRBJ2-5; 10 positions agree with TRBD1. Germline V gene sequence: CDR1 MDHEN, CDR2 SYDVKM. Trimming removed 6 bases from V and 5 bases from J; junction bases left unmatched: 6. CDR3 length: 14 residues. The CDR3 DNA sequence: TGTGCCAGCAGCCAGACAGGGGGCCGTGAGACCCAGTACTTC. Translated: CASSQTGGRETQYF. The full variable domain, with the rest looked up from reference TRBV28 and TRBJ2-5, is DVKVTQSSRYLVKRTGEKVFLECVQDMDHENMFWYRQDPGLGLRLIYFSYDVKMKEKGDIPEGYSVSREKKERFSLILESASTNQTSMYLCASSQTGGRETQYFGPGTRLLVL.

V is TRBV6-6 and J is TRBJ1-1, with 7 bases lining up with TRBD1. Germline values: CDR1 MNHNY, CDR2 SVGAGI (reference sequence). J was trimmed by 5 bases and V by 6 bases; bases with no gene match: 6. The CDR3 covers 13 residues. The CDR3 DNA sequence: TGTGCCAGCAGGAGACAGGGTGAGACTGAAGCTTTCTTT. Amino acids: CASRRQGETEAFF.

The chain recombines TRBV25-1 with TRBJ1-2; 7 positions match TRBD1. Per germline, CDR1 MGHDK and CDR2 SYGVNS. V lost 0 bases to trimming and J lost 2 bases; unmatched junction nucleotides: 3. The length of the CDR3 is 15 residues. CDR3 residues: CASSEYGRGNYGYTF. The CDR3 DNA sequence: TGTGCCAGCAGTGAATATGGCAGGGGGAACTATGGCTACACCTTC.